This T cell receptor beta chain derives from a study of blood T cell repertoires in COVID-19. The study drew participants aged about 18 to 90 years from 20 to 30 US areas. Cohort assignment relied on participant-reported clinical history. Two negative PCRs, clearance, or symptom resolution characterized the recovered Cohort 3 donors. The trim removed 4 bases at V and 2 bases at J, leaving 10 bases unmatched. The CDR3 runs to 17 residues. Looked up from germline, CDR1 is LGHDT and CDR2 is YNNKEL (reference sequence). In the original workflow: By means of reference gene primer amplification, nucleated cell counts were estimated. The protocol was immunoSEQ multiplex PCR, while the TCRdb copy is restricted to in-frame clones and leaves out a portion. V and J calls plus clone size are reproduced from that table; the DNA served to infer D and trimming. The repertoire includes 320,000 or so clones, approximately 88% of them detected once, and less than 6.5% sits in the top ten.

The sequencing input was PBMCs or T cells enriched from blood (not recorded which). The sequence derives from a man in his thirties or forties who had recovered from COVID-19. The genes are TRBV3-1 (or the pseudogene TRBV3-2) and TRBJ2-2, with 7 bases identical to TRBD1. In nucleotides, the CDR3 is TGTGCCAGCAGCCCGGACAGGTGGGACCTAAACACCGGGGAGCTGTTTTTT. Translating gives CASSPDRWDLNTGELFF.